The source of this T cell receptor (beta chain) is a study of identical twins. This CDR3 is built from 14 residues. The V gene lost 3 bases and the J gene lost 8 bases, with 16 bases spanning the gap. Germline CDR1 and CDR2: MDHEN and SYDVKM. cDNA carried unique molecular identifiers, and a universal primer site was added by template switching. TCRdb reprocessed the 5' RACE reads via MiXCR and lists one record per CDR3 protein. The sample holds 240,000 or so distinct CDR3 sequences, about 7% seen once. Healthy Caucasians alone served as donors. This clonotype came up many times. The sample was also reused in another study, on yellow fever vaccine responses in identical twins.

Sequenced input: memory (CD45RO+) T cells sorted from blood. The chain combines TRBV28 with TRBJ1-2; no clear D. The TCR comes from a woman aged 18-35 years in good health. CDR3 coding DNA: TGTGCCAGCAGTTTGGGATCCAAGGCCCCCGGCTACACCTTC. It is translated as CASSLGSKAPGYTF.